One and the same sample provided the 15 T cell receptor beta chains below, sequenced in a study of blood T cell repertoires in COVID-19 (dated by TCRdb to 2020 to 2022). Library preparation employed the immunoSEQ multiplex PCR assay. TCRdb took over this immuneACCESS table, retaining in-frame rearrangements with V and J assigned. Such tables are incomplete; in checked studies, under half of the missing clones stem from an unresolved V gene, and the remainder is unexplained. Counted in this sample were under 550,000 clones; 70% to 90% of them appeared once. The ten largest make up roughly 0.87% of the sample. Sequencing input: peripheral blood. Receptors originate from a man between 18 and 29 years old with COVID-19, enrolled during active disease.

The V and J genes are TRBV15 and TRBJ2-1; possibly TRBD2 for D (6 bases). The CDR3 consists of 16 residues. Germline V gives CDR1 LNHNV, CDR2 YYDKDF (reference sequence). Trimming left V 0 bases short and J 0 bases short, with 9 bases between. CDR3 region: CATSRDVGSSYNEQFF. The CDR3 DNA follows: TGTGCCACCAGCAGAGATGTCGGGAGCTCCTACAATGAGCAGTTCTTC.

The chain couples TRBV29-1 to TRBJ2-7, with a tentative D call TRBD1 (5 bases). Germline CDR1 is SQVTM and CDR2 is ANQGSEA. The CDR3 is 13 amino acids. The V gene lost 2 bases and the J gene lost 3 bases, with 11 bases spanning the gap. The CDR3 coding sequence is TGCAGCGTTGAACAGGGAAGAAACTACGAGCAGTACTTC. Protein sequence: CSVEQGRNYEQYF.

This clone was recorded only once. The chain is built from TRBV11-2 and TRBJ2-1, with D perhaps matching TRBD2 (6 bases). The length of the CDR3 is 13 residues. Looked up from germline, CDR1 is SGHAT and CDR2 is FQNNGV. Trimming pared 5 bases from V and 4 bases from J, leaving 9 bases between. The DNA of the CDR3 is TGTGCCAGCAGCCTGGGACTTTACAATGAGCAGTTCTTC. Translating it yields CASSLGLYNEQFF.

The V gene is TRBV11-2, the J gene TRBJ2-3; TRBD1 aligns across 8 bases. With V trimmed by 3 bases and J by 6 bases, 2 bases remained unmatched. The CDR3 extends over 13 amino acids. CDR1 and CDR2 from the germline V gene are SGHAT and FQNNGV. The CDR3 spells CASSFQGADTQYF. CDR3 coding DNA: TGTGCCAGCAGCTTTCAGGGGGCGGATACGCAGTATTTT.

V is TRBV7-2 and J is TRBJ2-1; TRBD2 matches 8 bases. The germline V gene encodes CDR1 SGHTA and CDR2 FQGNSA. CDR3 length: 15 residues. V dropped 5 bases and J dropped 0; count of bases not matched to a gene: 3. The CDR3 here is CASSPGLDSYNEQFF. The CDR3 DNA reads as TGTGCCAGCAGCCCGGGACTAGACTCCTACAATGAGCAGTTCTTC.

The chain carries TRBV7-3 and TRBJ2-3; 14 bases match TRBD2. The CDR3 consists of 16 residues. V trimming: 5 bases; J trimming: 1 base; junction bases outside the gene matches: 2. The germline V gene has CDR1 SGHTA and CDR2 FQGTGA. The CDR3 loop is CASSTGLAGGTDTQYF. The CDR3 DNA reads TGTGCCAGCAGCACGGGACTAGCGGGGGGCACAGATACGCAGTATTTT. Complete variable domain (other parts from reference TRBV7-3 and TRBJ2-3): GAGVSQTPSNKVTEKGKYVELRCDPISGHTALYWYRQSLGQGPEFLIYFQGTGAADDSGLPNDRFFAVRPEGSVSTLKIQRTERGDSAVYLCASSTGLAGGTDTQYFGPGTRLTVL.

The gene calls are TRBV3-1 (or the pseudogene TRBV3-2) and TRBJ2-1; 9 bases match TRBD1. The CDR3 is 17 residues long. Unmatched junction bases numbered 11, after V lost 0 bases and J lost 8 bases. Germline CDR1 reads LGHDT; CDR2 reads YNNKEL (reference sequence). DNA for the CDR3: TGTGCCAGCAGCCAAGAAGAATGGGACAGGGAGAGCGATGAGCAGTTCTTC. This encodes CASSQEEWDRESDEQFF.

This clone was detected a few times. The V and J genes are TRBV27 and TRBJ2-7; unclear D gene. The germline V gene has CDR1 MNHEY and CDR2 SMNVEV (reference sequence). The length of the CDR3 is 14 residues. Between the trimmed V and J ends, which lost 0 bases and 3 bases, there was a span of 9 bases. DNA of the CDR3: TGTGCCAGCAGTTTATCGGGCCGAATCTACGAGCAGTACTTC. Its protein product is CASSLSGRIYEQYF.

The chain carries TRBV5-8 and TRBJ1-1; 9 nucleotides match TRBD1. The CDR3 extends over 14 amino acids. J lost 7 bases, V lost 2 bases, and 6 bases had no gene match. Germline CDR1 reads SGHTS; CDR2 reads YDEGEE. The CDR3 is CASSLQGARIEAFF. The CDR3, as DNA: TGTGCCAGCAGCTTACAGGGGGCGCGGATTGAAGCTTTCTTT.

The V call is TRBV27, the J call TRBJ1-6; no clear D gene. From germline, CDR1 is MNHEY and CDR2 SMNVEV (reference sequence). V shed 7 bases and J shed 1 base, with 5 bases lying between them. This CDR3 is 13 amino acids long. The CDR3 region has the DNA TGTGCCAGCAAGAGTTCCTATAATTCACCCCTCCACTTT. This gives the protein CASKSSYNSPLHF.

The CDR3 sequence is CASSYGAGGPNEQFF. The CDR3 bases are TGTGCCAGCAGTTACGGCGCGGGGGGCCCTAATGAGCAGTTCTTC. The chain couples TRBV6-2 or TRBV6-3 to TRBJ2-1; 8 positions match TRBD2. Germline CDR1 is MNHEY and CDR2 is SVGEGT. The CDR3 totals 15 residues. With 2 bases clipped from V and 7 bases from J, the junction kept 7 bases outside the gene matches.

The genes are TRBV7-9 and TRBJ1-4; 10 bases are shared with TRBD1. Trimming removed 4 bases from V and 8 bases from J; junction bases left unmatched: 7. CDR3 length: 15 amino acids. Germline assignment: CDR1 SEHNR and CDR2 FQNEAQ (reference sequence). The CDR3 DNA is TGTGCCAGCAGCTCCGACAGGGGGCAAAGGGAAAAACTGTTTTTT. It specifies CASSSDRGQREKLFF.

The rearrangement joins TRBV2 to TRBJ2-5, with 7 bases lining up with TRBD1. With 6 bases clipped from V and 4 bases from J, the junction kept 11 bases outside the gene matches. Per germline, CDR1 SNHLY and CDR2 FYNNEI. This CDR3 spans 15 amino acids. The CDR3 DNA reads TGTGCCAGCAGGTCCCACGGCGGACAGGCAGAGACCCAGTACTTC. It encodes CASRSHGGQAETQYF.

The rearrangement uses TRBV6-1 and TRBJ2-7; tentatively, D is TRBD1 (5 bases). V gave up 3 bases and J gave up 2 bases, with 8 bases separating them. The CDR3 has 13 residues. The V gene's germline CDR1 is MNHNS and CDR2 SASEGT. The CDR3 loop is CASSELDTYEQYF. CDR3 coding DNA: TGTGCCAGCAGTGAGTTGGACACCTACGAGCAGTACTTC.

The chain carries TRBV18 and TRBJ2-1, with 12 bases aligning to TRBD2. Germline V gives CDR1 KGHSH, CDR2 LQKENI. The trim removed 4 bases at V and 6 bases at J, leaving 10 bases unmatched. The CDR3 has 17 amino acids. In nucleotides, the CDR3 is TGTGCCAGCTCACGAGCCTCCGGGACTAGCGGGCCCAATGAGCAGTTCTTC. Its protein is CASSRASGTSGPNEQFF.